Below, one T cell receptor (beta chain) is given with its context. Source study methods: Cell counts per sample came from amplifying reference gene primers. The assay was immunoSEQ multiplex PCR, and TCRdb's table has in-frame clones only and misses some. V, J and clone size are taken as reported in that table, and D and trimming were inferred from the DNA itself. The sample has 55,000 to 85,000 clones, about 90% seen once. The data derive from a study of blood T cell repertoires in COVID-19. Study-level information: Acute and convalescent COVID-19 specimens originated in the United States, Italy and Spain. PBMCs, B-cell-depleted T cells, or T cells were the source of the cDNA or gDNA that made up the material.

Trimming cost V 4 bases and J 4 bases, with 16 bases left between them. The CDR3 covers 15 residues. Germline CDR1 LGHDT, CDR2 YNNKEL (reference sequence). The rearrangement links TRBV3-1 (or the pseudogene TRBV3-2) to TRBJ1-1, with D hard to call. This clonotype was sampled from a human donor in a cohort sampled during active COVID-19. Sequenced input: peripheral blood. The CDR3 region is CASSPYGGRITEAFF. In DNA form, the CDR3 reads TGTGCCAGCAGCCCTTATGGCGGGAGAATCACTGAAGCTTTCTTT.